This is a list of T cell receptor beta chains from one sample in a study of cytomegalovirus exposure and HLA in healthy donors. Assay used: immunoSEQ multiplex PCR; TCRdb lists only in-frame clones, some missing. There are 90,000 to 150,000 clones in the sample; roughly 86% occur only once, and over 4% lies in the top ten. Input material: PBMCs. The receptors here all came from a man aged 18 to 29 in good health and CMV-seronegative. CDR3s include the opening cysteine and the closing phenylalanine or tryptophan. D genes are given only for firm matches.

j_call d_call v_call cdr3_aa cdr3_nt
TRBJ1-3 TRBD1 TRBV13 CASSDRGGSGNTIYF TGTGCCAGCAGTGACAGGGGTGGCTCTGGAAACACCATATATTTT
TRBJ2-3 NA TRBV27 CASSLGLVGAGLNTDTQYF TGTGCCAGCAGTTTGGGATTGGTGGGAGCAGGTTTGAACACAGATACGCAGTATTTT
TRBJ1-1 NA TRBV9 CASSPTPAFF TGTGCCAGCAGCCCGACACCAGCTTTCTTT
TRBJ1-5 NA TRBV30 CAWSPGGSNQPQHF TGTGCCTGGAGTCCCGGGGGTAGCAATCAGCCCCAGCATTTT
TRBJ1-1 NA TRBV30 CAWSTTPVVFF TGTGCCTGGAGTACGACACCCGTAGTGTTCTTT
TRBJ1-3 TRBD1 TRBV30 CAWSAGTGASGNTIYF TGTGCCTGGAGTGCCGGGACAGGGGCTTCTGGAAACACCATATATTTT
TRBJ1-4 TRBD1 TRBV2 CASSKTGSTNEKLFF TGTGCCAGCAGTAAGACAGGGTCAACTAATGAAAAACTGTTTTTT
TRBJ2-1 NA TRBV6-1 CASSVPPTGNNEQFF TGTGCCAGCAGTGTGCCCCCTACAGGAAACAATGAGCAGTTCTTC
TRBJ2-7 NA TRBV5-6 CASSDGTPPDEQYF TGTGCCAGCAGCGACGGGACTCCGCCGGACGAGCAGTACTTC
TRBJ2-1 TRBD1 TRBV18 CASSPRDRDSYNEQFF TGTGCCAGCTCACCACGAGACAGGGACTCCTACAATGAGCAGTTCTTC
TRBJ1-2 TRBD1 TRBV6-5 CASKRQGLDGYTF TGTGCCAGCAAAAGACAGGGCCTGGATGGCTACACCTTC